Following are 5 T cell receptor beta chains from one sample sequenced in a study of blood T cell repertoires in COVID-19. Libraries were prepared by immunoSEQ multiplex PCR; TCRdb keeps only in-frame clonotypes and omits some of them. The table includes about 280,000 clones, approximately 78% detected once. Sequenced material: PBMCs or T cells enriched from blood (not recorded which). The receptors here all came from a man in his forties who had been exposed to COVID-19.

This clone appeared a few times. Different DNA sequences within this sample yield the same CDR3. The chain combines TRBV19 with TRBJ1-5; D might be TRBD1 (6 bases). The CDR3 runs 14 residues. Per germline, CDR1 LNHDA and CDR2 SQIVND (reference sequence). V was clipped by 5 bases and J by 3 bases, with 11 bases between them. The CDR3 sequence is CASSPPGHNQPQHF. The CDR3 DNA sequence: TGTGCCAGTAGTCCTCCGGGACACAATCAGCCCCAGCATTTT.

The chain recombines TRBV19 with TRBJ1-1, with D possibly being TRBD1 (5 bases). CDR1 is LNHDA and CDR2 is SQIVND in the germline V gene (reference sequence). CDR3 size: 16 residues. The V and J ends lost 4 bases and 1 base respectively, with 16 bases between them. Written as DNA, the CDR3 is TGTGCCAGTAGTAGACAGAGGTCAGGCGGGAACACTGAAGCTTTCTTT. This encodes CASSRQRSGGNTEAFF. The full variable domain, rest sourced from reference TRBV19 and TRBJ1-1, is DGGITQSPKYLFRKEGQNVTLSCEQNLNHDAMYWYRQDPGQGLRLIYYSQIVNDFQKGDIAEGYSVSREKKESFPLTVTSAQKNPTAFYLCASSRQRSGGNTEAFFGQGTRLTVV.

For this clone: This specimen includes other DNA sequences encoding the same CDR3. In DNA, the CDR3 is TGTGCCAGCAGTTACTCCCTTGCGGGAGGTTACGAGCAGTACTTC. Its translation is CASSYSLAGGYEQYF. The chain is built from TRBV6-5 and TRBJ2-7; 8 nucleotides agree with TRBD2. The CDR3 consists of 15 residues. CDR1 is MNHEY, CDR2 SVGAGI, per germline. Unmatched junction bases numbered 5, after V lost 0 bases and J lost 4 bases.

This sequence joins TRBV6-5 and TRBJ1-1; no firm D call. CDR1 is MNHEY, CDR2 SVGAGI, per germline. CDR3 length: 16 residues. The V gene lost 0 bases and the J gene lost 4 bases, with 15 bases spanning the gap. As DNA, the CDR3 is TGTGCCAGCAGTTACTCTTTTTTGACGGGTTCCACTGAAGCTTTCTTT. This encodes CASSYSFLTGSTEAFF.

The chain links TRBV5-8 to TRBJ1-1, with D perhaps matching TRBD1 (6 bases). Germline lookup yields CDR1 SGHTS and CDR2 YDEGEE. Trimming shortened V by 3 bases and J by 1 base, and 10 bases separated the two germline ends. CDR3 size: 14 residues. Here the CDR3 reads CASSWGGANTEAFF. CDR3 DNA: TGTGCCAGCAGCTGGGGGGGGGCGAACACTGAAGCTTTCTTT. Using reference TRBV5-8 and TRBJ1-1 for the parts outside the CDR3, the full variable domain is EAGVTQSPTHLIKTRGQQATLRCSPISGHTSVYWYQQALGLGLQFLLWYDEGEERNRGNFPPRFSGRQFPNYSSELNVNALELEDSALYLCASSWGGANTEAFFGQGTRLTVV.